The 17 T cell receptor beta chains given below trace back to one sample, sequenced in a study of T cells in Graves' hyperthyroidism and ophthalmopathy (dated by TCRdb to about 2019). Receptors were amplified or captured by multiplex PCR. Sequencing took place on an Illumina HiSeq 2000. The TCR beta CDR3 regions were amplified from RNA transcripts. For the first round of RT-PCR on the TCR CDR3, the HTBI primer set was used together with the Qiagen OneStep RT-PCR kit. TCRdb applied fastp at Q25 and MiXCR to the public reads, then kept only in-frame beta chains. Rows with a matching CDR3 protein are joined into one entry that keeps the most common DNA and genes. This sample comprises approximately 870,000 distinct CDR3 sequences, 35% to 45% of them detected only once. Together, the top ten hold 7.5% to 9.5% of the sample. The sequenced sample consisted of blood. The receptors shown here come from a man between 18 and 35 years old with Graves' hyperthyroidism.

The V call is TRBV20-1, the J call TRBJ1-1; 7 bases agree with TRBD1. The trim removed 6 bases at V and 3 bases at J, leaving 10 bases unmatched. Germline assignment: CDR1 DFQATT and CDR2 SNEGSKA (reference sequence). CDR3 size: 14 residues. CDR3 sequence: CSAPPGQGDTEAFF. The CDR3 DNA is TGCAGTGCCCCGCCGGGGCAGGGGGACACTGAAGCTTTCTTT.

This rearrangement joins TRBV12-3 or TRBV12-4 to TRBJ1-1, with TRBD1 identical over 7 bases. With V trimmed by 5 bases and J by 12 bases, 9 bases remained unmatched. CDR3 size: 12 residues. The CDR3 loop is CASSKEGAGTFF. The CDR3 nucleotides read TGTGCCAGCAGTAAAGAGGGGGCTGGAACTTTCTTT.

This chain links TRBV6-5 with TRBJ1-2; D gene unclear. The CDR3 is 15 residues long. Germline CDR1 reads MNHEY; CDR2 reads SVGAGI. Trimming shortened V by 6 bases and J by 5 bases, and 19 bases separated the two germline ends. The CDR3 nucleotides read TGTGCCAGCAGCGACCCGCGGCACCAGGCGTATGGCTACACCTTC. This gives the protein CASSDPRHQAYGYTF.

This clonotype was observed once. A much larger clone sits a single nucleotide away, making a read error possible. V and J are TRBV9 and TRBJ2-7; possibly TRBD2 for D (5 bases). The V and J ends lost 0 bases and 6 bases respectively, with 13 bases between them. Germline V gene lookup returns CDR1 SGDLS and CDR2 YYNGEE. This CDR3 comprises 14 residues. The CDR3 sequence: CASSVVPSSCEQYF. CDR3 sequence (DNA): TGTGCCAGCAGCGTAGTCCCTAGCAGCTGCGAGCAGTACTTC.

This clonotype was detected ten times or more. The rearrangement joins TRBV25-1 to TRBJ1-3, with D maybe TRBD1 (6 bases). CDR1 is MGHDK and CDR2 is SYGVNS in the germline V gene. The germline V and J ends were trimmed by 6 bases and 2 bases, with 14 bases remaining between them. CDR3 length equals 15 residues. CDR3 bases: TGTGCCAGCAGAGAACAGGGTATCACTGGAAACACCATATATTTT. Protein product: CASREQGITGNTIYF.

About this clonotype itself: A much larger clone lies one base from this, so it may be a read error. V and J are TRBV2 and TRBJ1-3, with 10 bases lining up with TRBD1. This CDR3 comprises 14 residues. CDR1 is SNHLY and CDR2 is FYNNEI in the germline V gene. Trimming took 8 bases from V and 4 from J; bases not matched to a gene: 5. In DNA, the CDR3 is TGTGCCAGCGGAGGACAGGGGGAAGGAAACACCATATATTTT. Amino acids: CASGGQGEGNTIYF.

In its sample, this clonotype was seen many times. This chain connects TRBV19 to TRBJ2-5, with TRBD1 matching 7 bases. Unmatched junction bases numbered 10, after V lost 5 bases and J lost 4 bases. Germline V gene data show CDR1 as LNHDA and CDR2 as SQIVND (reference sequence). CDR3 length equals 15 residues. The CDR3 DNA follows: TGTGCCAGTAGTTCAAGCGACAGGGTCCGAGAGACCCAGTACTTC. Encoded protein: CASSSSDRVRETQYF.

This clonotype was counted only a few times. The chain carries TRBV4-1 and TRBJ2-2; the D is unclear. The ends were cut back, 0 bases at V and 6 bases at J, with 5 bases in the middle. The CDR3 runs 13 residues. CDR1 is MGHRA and CDR2 is YSYEKL in the germline V gene. The CDR3 DNA reads as TGCGCCAGCAGCCAAGATTGGGCCGGGGAGCTGTTTTTT. Its translation is CASSQDWAGELFF.

This clonotype was seen many times. The chain has TRBV2 and TRBJ1-3; D remains unclear. With 10 bases removed from V and 6 bases from J, the gap between germline ends came to 13 bases. Looked up from germline, CDR1 is SNHLY and CDR2 is FYNNEI. CDR3 length: 12 amino acids. The CDR3 region is CATRTDENTIYF. CDR3 in DNA: TGTGCCACCCGGACCGACGAAAACACCATATATTTT.

As concerns this clonotype: This may arise from a read error, as a much more abundant clone is one base away. This chain connects TRBV19 to TRBJ1-5; D might be TRBD1 (5 bases). CDR1 is LNHDA and CDR2 is SQIVND in the germline V gene (reference sequence). The CDR3 totals 15 residues. The CDR3 DNA follows: TGTGGCAGTAGTACCCGGGACGGCGAAAATCAGCCCCAGCATTTT. Its translation is CGSSTRDGENQPQHF.

This clonotype was picked up a small number of times. The chain has TRBV9 and TRBJ2-5; 7 bases match TRBD2. Germline lookup yields CDR1 SGDLS and CDR2 YYNGEE. The CDR3 spans 15 residues. The V gene end was trimmed by 0 bases and the J gene end by 5 bases; junction bases not matched to a gene: 7. In DNA form, the CDR3 reads TGTGCCAGCAGCGTAGGACTAGCTCTGGGGGAGACCCAGTACTTC. This translates into CASSVGLALGETQYF.

This clonotype was recorded a few times. The chain couples TRBV29-1 to TRBJ2-7; possible D gene TRBD2, 5 bases. V was trimmed by 5 bases and J by 0 bases, leaving 14 bases between them. The CDR3 contains 14 residues. The germline gives CDR1 SQVTM, CDR2 ANQGSEA. The CDR3 is CSVRVGAGSYEQYF. The CDR3 DNA is TGCAGCGTTAGGGTGGGTGCGGGCTCCTACGAGCAGTACTTC.

V is TRBV5-1 and J is TRBJ2-5, with D perhaps matching TRBD2 (6 bases). V was clipped by 4 bases and J by 2 bases, with 12 bases between them. The CDR3 has 14 amino acids. Germline loops: CDR1 SGHRS, CDR2 YFSETQ. The CDR3 spells CASSDRLVQETQYF. CDR3 bases: TGCGCCAGCAGCGACCGACTAGTTCAAGAGACCCAGTACTTC. The full variable domain, rest sourced from reference TRBV5-1 and TRBJ2-5, is KAGVTQTPRYLIKTRGQQVTLSCSPISGHRSVSWYQQTPGQGLQFLFEYFSETQRNKGNFPGRFSGRQFSNSRSEMNVSTLELGDSALYLCASSDRLVQETQYFGPGTRLLVL.

This clonotype was seen many times. The chain carries TRBV7-3 and TRBJ1-6; D call uncertain. The CDR3 runs 16 residues. Germline V lookup: CDR1 SGHTA, CDR2 FQGTGA. V was clipped by 2 bases and J by 3 bases, with 11 bases between them. The CDR3 nucleotides are TGTGCCAGCAGCTTATACGGCGGCAACTATAATTCACCCCTCCACTTT. Residues: CASSLYGGNYNSPLHF.

Note on this clonotype: One junction end disagrees with the germline gene, perhaps due to a read error. DNA for the CDR3: TGTGCCAGCAGCTTGGGACAGGAAGCTTCCTTT. This codes for CASSLGQEASF. This chain links TRBV5-6 with TRBJ1-1; D might be TRBD1 (6 bases). This CDR3 is built from 11 residues. From germline, CDR1 is SGHDT and CDR2 YYEEEE.

The chain recombines TRBV6-5 with TRBJ2-7, with D tentatively TRBD2 (6 bases). The germline CDR1 and CDR2 sequences are MNHEY and SVGAGI. Trimming removed 0 bases at V and 7 bases at J, with 22 bases between. The CDR3 covers 17 residues. In nucleotides, the CDR3 is TGTGCCAGCAGTTACTCGTTTAGCGGAACTAAAGGCGGGGAGCAGTACTTC. Its protein product is CASSYSFSGTKGGEQYF.

In regard to this clonotype: A single base separates this from a much larger clone, so it may be a read error. This rearrangement joins TRBV7-6 to TRBJ1-2, with D perhaps matching TRBD1 (6 bases). Germline CDR1 is SGHVS and CDR2 is FNYEAQ. There are 13 residues in the CDR3. CDR3 sequence reads: CASSYRDSSGHTF. Here the CDR3 DNA reads TGTGCCAGCAGTTACAGGGATTCTAGTGGCCACACCTTC.